These T cell receptor beta chains were read from a single sample in a study of T cell responses to AZD1222 COVID-19 vaccine. The data were produced by immunoSEQ multiplex PCR, yet TCRdb's version contains in-frame clones alone and is incomplete. The sample has about 150,000 clones; 90% are singletons. The sequencing here drew on peripheral blood, taken 28 days after the second AZD1222 dose. The receptors originated from an adult who received the AZD1222 COVID-19 vaccine. CDR3s include the opening cysteine and the closing phenylalanine or tryptophan. The order of the fields is V gene, J gene, D gene, CDR3 protein. A D gene is named only where the DNA matches it firmly.

TRBV6-2/TRBV6-3	TRBJ1-2	.	CASSADFGYTF
TRBV15	TRBJ1-4	.	CATSRDQGGEKLFF
TRBV14	TRBJ2-2	.	CASSQVRWTGELFF
TRBV9	TRBJ1-1	.	CASSGPIIGTEAFF
TRBV12-3/TRBV12-4	TRBJ1-1	.	CASSFGIEAFF
TRBV6-2/TRBV6-3	TRBJ1-1	.	CASSYRGGGTEAFF
TRBV30	TRBJ1-1	.	CAFSASGTEAFF
TRBV6-5	TRBJ2-5	.	CASSYTGLLQETQYF
TRBV2	TRBJ1-5	TRBD1	CASSIQGLSNQPQHF
TRBV28	TRBJ2-1	TRBD1	CASRTGVTLNEQFF
TRBV5-1	TRBJ1-2	.	CASSPVGEGDYGYTF
TRBV29-1	TRBJ1-1	.	CSDLYGRGNTEAFF
TRBV5-1	TRBJ2-7	.	CASTRVDSSDLEQYF
TRBV7-9	TRBJ1-6	.	CASSLDTQNSPLHF
TRBV12-3/TRBV12-4	TRBJ2-7	.	CASSTFPYEQYF
TRBV16	TRBJ1-2	.	CASSPTRSNYGYTF